Below are 27 T cell receptor beta chains sequenced from a single sample in a study of T cells in Graves' hyperthyroidism and ophthalmopathy (dated by TCRdb to the late 2010s). Receptors were amplified or captured by multiplex PCR. The sequencer was an Illumina HiSeq 2000. TCR beta CDR3 regions were amplified from RNA transcripts. The first round of RT-PCR for the TCR CDR3 was performed with the HTBI primer set and the Qiagen OneStep RT-PCR kit. The public sequencing data were trimmed at Q25 with fastp and processed into clonotypes with MiXCR by TCRdb, which kept only in-frame beta chains. Entries that share a CDR3 protein sequence are merged under the most common genes and DNA. This sample has roughly 750,000 distinct CDR3 sequences in its table, and about 17% of those were observed once. The ten most abundant clones make up approximately 8.4% of the sample. The sequencing input was blood. These receptors were obtained from a man in his late teens or twenties with Graves' hyperthyroidism.

In its sample, this clonotype was seen many times. The V and J genes are TRBV11-1 and TRBJ2-1; 11 nucleotides line up with TRBD2. The CDR3 totals 15 residues. V was pared by 4 bases and J by 6 bases, with 5 bases of the junction left unmatched. From germline, CDR1 is SGHAT and CDR2 FQDESV (reference sequence). CDR3 nucleotides: TGTGCCAGCAGCTCCTCGGGACTAGCGGTCAATGAGCAGTTCTTC. This sequence encodes CASSSSGLAVNEQFF.

This clonotype was recorded at least ten times. The chain couples TRBV18 to TRBJ2-1, with D possibly matching TRBD1 (5 bases). V shed 0 bases and J shed 9 bases, with 9 bases lying between them. The CDR3 consists of 13 residues. Germline CDR1 is KGHSH and CDR2 is LQKENI. In nucleotides, the CDR3 is TGTGCCAGCTCACCACCAGGGGTCGGTGAGCAGTTCTTC. It yields the protein CASSPPGVGEQFF.

This clonotype has more than one count but fewer than ten. The V and J genes are TRBV2 and TRBJ2-3; the D call may be TRBD1 or TRBD2 (6 bases each). V lost 8 bases and J lost 4, with 16 bases in between. CDR1 is SNHLY and CDR2 is FYNNEI in the germline V gene. This CDR3 has 14 amino acids. CDR3 DNA: TGTGCCAGCGGAGGGAACGGGGGCCCAGATACGCAGTATTTT. Amino acid sequence: CASGGNGGPDTQYF.

This rearrangement joins TRBV5-1 to TRBJ1-1; D is uncertain. Germline CDR1 reads SGHRS; CDR2 reads YFSETQ. The CDR3 spans 14 residues. V lost 4 bases to trimming and J lost 4 bases, with 14 bases between them. The CDR3 reads CASSLLDWSTEAFF. In DNA, the CDR3 is TGCGCCAGCAGCCTCCTAGACTGGAGCACTGAAGCTTTCTTT.

This clonotype came up a few times. The rearrangement joins TRBV29-1 to TRBJ1-2, with D uncertain. Between the trimmed V and J ends, which lost 0 bases and 6 bases, there was a span of 8 bases. Germline values: CDR1 SQVTM, CDR2 ANQGSEA. This CDR3 comprises 12 residues. CDR3 sequence: CSVEDRNDGYTF. The CDR3 region has the DNA TGCAGCGTTGAAGACAGAAACGATGGCTACACCTTC.

This clonotype was counted many times. This sequence joins TRBV11-3 and TRBJ2-2; perhaps TRBD2 as D (6 bases). This CDR3 spans 16 amino acids. The germline V and J ends were trimmed by 5 bases and 3 bases, with 16 bases remaining between them. Germline-derived CDR1 and CDR2 are SGHNT and YENEEA. CDR3 loop: CASSAGPPGYTGELFF. Written as DNA, the CDR3 is TGTGCCAGCAGCGCGGGACCGCCAGGCTACACCGGGGAGCTGTTTTTT.

There are a few counts of this clonotype. This chain connects TRBV6-5 to TRBJ2-7; TRBD2 aligns across 7 bases. This CDR3 spans 15 amino acids. The germline V gene encodes CDR1 MNHEY and CDR2 SVGAGI. Trimming cost V 0 bases and J 3 bases; bases outside gene matches: 5. CDR3 residues: CASSYSASGYYEQYF. The CDR3 nucleotides read TGTGCCAGCAGTTACTCGGCTAGCGGTTACTACGAGCAGTACTTC.

The table lists this clonotype with a few counts. The chain recombines TRBV6-5 with TRBJ2-5; no definite D call. CDR1 is MNHEY and CDR2 is SVGAGI in the germline V gene. The CDR3 totals 15 residues. Trimming cost V 2 bases and J 1 base, with 11 bases left between them. Written as DNA, the CDR3 is TGTGCCAGCAGTTACGGCGGAGTACGCCAAGAGACCCAGTACTTC. Translating gives CASSYGGVRQETQYF.

In its sample, this clonotype was seen many times. The chain uses TRBV12-3 or TRBV12-4 and TRBJ1-2, with 11 bases aligning to TRBD1. The J segment lost 4 bases and the V segment lost 3 bases, leaving 7 bases of the junction unmatched. The CDR3 extends over 16 amino acids. CDR3 loop: CASSFSRTGGFYGYTF. Written as DNA, the CDR3 is TGTGCCAGCAGTTTTAGCCGGACAGGGGGCTTCTATGGCTACACCTTC.

The genes are TRBV24-1 and TRBJ2-7; perhaps TRBD1 as D (6 bases). The CDR3 contains 14 residues. V lost 5 bases to trimming and J lost 0 bases, with 10 bases between them. The germline V gene has CDR1 KGHDR and CDR2 SFDVKD. The DNA for the CDR3 is TGTGCCACCAGTGCCACAGGGCCCTCCTACGAGCAGTACTTC. This encodes CATSATGPSYEQYF.

As concerns this clonotype: Mismatch with germline at one junction end may stem from a read error. The rearrangement uses TRBV5-4 and TRBJ2-7, with 14 bases matching TRBD2. The germline V gene has CDR1 SGHNT and CDR2 YYREEE (reference sequence). This CDR3 comprises 16 residues. CDR3 sequence (DNA): TGTGCCGGCAGCCCGCCGGGACTAGCGGGAGAAAACGAGCAGTACTTC. Translated: CAGSPPGLAGENEQYF.

This clonotype occurred many times. The genes are TRBV24-1 and TRBJ2-2, with D tentatively TRBD1 or TRBD2 (5 bases each). Germline-derived CDR1 and CDR2 are KGHDR and SFDVKD. The length of the CDR3 is 20 residues. V lost 5 bases and J lost 4, with 28 bases in between. CDR3 amino acids: CATSGKRDGWDPTPTGELFF. CDR3 nucleotides: TGTGCCACCAGTGGCAAACGGGACGGGTGGGACCCGACCCCCACCGGGGAGCTGTTTTTT.

This clonotype was counted many times. This chain links TRBV20-1 with TRBJ2-5, with 10 positions matching TRBD2. V trimming: 0 bases; J trimming: 5 bases; junction bases outside the gene matches: 12. The CDR3 is made up of 17 amino acids. Germline CDR1 reads DFQATT; CDR2 reads SNEGSKA (reference sequence). The CDR3, as DNA: TGCAGTGCTAGAGATCGGGCTAGCGGGAGTGGCCCCGAGACCCAGTACTTC. This sequence encodes CSARDRASGSGPETQYF.

Remarks on this clonotype: With a much larger clone just one base away, this may be a read error. J is TRBJ2-7 and V is TRBV28, with 12 bases fitting TRBD2. The CDR3 spans 14 residues. Germline loops: CDR1 MDHEN, CDR2 SYDVKM. The CDR3 reads CAGSWTSGVYEQYF. For the CDR3, the DNA is TGTGCCGGCAGTTGGACTAGCGGGGTCTACGAGCAGTACTTC.

This clonotype was found many times. The V gene is TRBV3-1, the J gene TRBJ2-7, with 10 nucleotides matching TRBD1. This CDR3 has 13 residues. V lost 3 bases and J lost 5; bases outside the gene matches: 1. Germline CDR1 and CDR2: LGHDT and YNNKEL (reference sequence). The CDR3 loop is CASSHGQGDEQYF. CDR3 coding DNA: TGTGCCAGCAGCCACGGACAGGGGGACGAGCAGTACTTC.

This clonotype was seen ten or more times. The chain has TRBV28 and TRBJ2-7; D not certain. V was clipped by 7 bases and J by 5 bases, with 12 bases between them. This CDR3 is built from 12 residues. CDR1 MDHEN and CDR2 SYDVKM come from the germline V gene. CDR3: CASNSVFDEQYF. The CDR3 nucleotides read TGTGCCAGCAACTCCGTTTTCGACGAGCAGTACTTC.

V usage is TRBV11-1 and J usage is TRBJ2-1; a possible D gene is TRBD1 (6 bases). The CDR3 consists of 16 residues. V lost 4 bases and J 0 bases, leaving 13 bases between the germline ends. The germline CDR1 and CDR2 sequences are SGHAT and FQDESV (reference sequence). CDR3 sequence: CASSSGTLSSYNEQFF. DNA of the CDR3: TGTGCCAGCAGCTCCGGGACACTGAGCTCCTACAATGAGCAGTTCTTC.

The rearrangement joins TRBV29-1 to TRBJ2-1; no clear D. Trimming left V 3 bases short and J 0 bases short, with 12 bases between. Germline V CDR1 and CDR2: SQVTM, ANQGSEA. The length of the CDR3 is 15 residues. The CDR3 DNA is TGCAGCGTTGATTCGTCAACCCGCTCCTACAATGAGCAGTTCTTC. Its protein is CSVDSSTRSYNEQFF.

On this clonotype itself: Just one base apart from a much larger clone, this may be a read error. This sequence joins TRBV28 and TRBJ1-1; D is perhaps TRBD1 (6 bases). CDR1 and CDR2 from the germline V gene are MDHEN and SYDVKM. The CDR3 loop spans 14 amino acids. CDR3 loop: CVSSSPSDRSEAFF. In nucleotides, the CDR3 is TGTGTCAGCAGTTCACCCTCAGACAGGTCTGAAGCTTTCTTT.

The gene calls are TRBV19 and TRBJ2-2; either TRBD1 or TRBD2 may fit D (5 bases each). CDR1 is LNHDA and CDR2 is SQIVND in the germline V gene (reference sequence). V shed 10 bases and J shed 1 base, with 16 bases lying between them. This CDR3 has 15 residues. The CDR3: CATPGQGGNTGELFF. CDR3 nucleotide sequence: TGTGCCACCCCGGGGCAGGGTGGGAACACCGGGGAGCTGTTTTTT.

In this sample, this clonotype turned up a few times. With a much larger clone just one base away, this may be a read error. Written as DNA, the CDR3 is TGTGCCAGCAGCACAGGGTGCGAATACAATGAGCAGTTCTTC. The encoded protein is CASSTGCEYNEQFF. V usage is TRBV2 and J usage is TRBJ2-1; a weak D match, TRBD1 (6 bases). Trimming left V 6 bases short and J 4 bases short, with 13 bases between. The CDR3 contains 14 residues. Germline CDR1 and CDR2: SNHLY and FYNNEI.

The sample holds many counts of this clonotype. The V call is TRBV7-9, the J call TRBJ1-1; no definite D call. The length of the CDR3 is 10 residues. The V end was cut by 5 bases, the J end by 7 bases, with 5 bases between. The germline CDR1 and CDR2 sequences are SEHNR and FQNEAQ (reference sequence). The CDR3 is CASSLVEAFF. CDR3 bases: TGTGCCAGCAGCCTTGTTGAAGCTTTCTTT.

This clonotype appeared many times. The chain joins TRBV28 to TRBJ2-7, with D maybe TRBD2 (6 bases). This CDR3 spans 16 amino acids. The germline CDR1 and CDR2 sequences are MDHEN and SYDVKM. Trimming cost V 8 bases and J 1 base, with 21 bases left between them. In DNA form, the CDR3 reads TGTGCCAGCCTCAGCGCGGGGAGTGGTAGGTCCTACGAGCAGTACTTC. It translates to CASLSAGSGRSYEQYF.

This clonotype occurred many times. The V call is TRBV5-5, the J call TRBJ2-1; 8 bases align to TRBD1. Germline V gene lookup returns CDR1 SGHKS and CDR2 YYEKEE (reference sequence). With V trimmed by 4 bases and J by 7 bases, 10 bases remained unmatched. The CDR3 is 15 residues long. CDR3 in amino acids: CASSRPTGVENEQFF. CDR3 nucleotides: TGTGCCAGCAGCCGCCCGACAGGGGTGGAGAATGAGCAGTTCTTC.

This rearrangement joins TRBV10-3 to TRBJ2-2, with TRBD2 identical over 8 bases. CDR1 and CDR2 from the germline V gene are ENHRY and SYGVKD. V was pared by 2 bases and J by 0 bases, with 2 bases of the junction left unmatched. The length of the CDR3 is 16 residues. The CDR3 sequence is CAISETSGANTGELFF. The CDR3 DNA sequence: TGTGCCATCAGTGAGACTAGCGGCGCGAACACCGGGGAGCTGTTTTTT.

The genes are TRBV3-1 and TRBJ2-7; D may be TRBD1 (5 bases). V dropped 1 base and J dropped 2 bases, with 9 bases sitting between them. Germline CDR1 and CDR2: LGHDT and YNNKEL (reference sequence). CDR3 length: 14 amino acids. The CDR3 DNA reads TGTGCCAGCAGCCAAGTAAACAGGCCCTACGAGCAGTACTTC. Translated, it gives CASSQVNRPYEQYF.

The table lists this clonotype with a few counts. The rearrangement joins TRBV24-1 to TRBJ2-1; D may match TRBD1 or TRBD2 (6 bases each). The CDR3 totals 11 residues. Germline V lookup: CDR1 KGHDR, CDR2 SFDVKD. V lost 8 bases and J lost 9, with 10 bases in between. The chain's CDR3 is CATKEGGEQFF. CDR3 nucleotides: TGTGCCACCAAAGAGGGGGGTGAGCAGTTCTTC.